The 22 T cell receptor beta chains presented below share a single source sample, sequenced in a study of PD-1 blockade in classical Hodgkin lymphoma. Clones were sequenced by immunoSEQ multiplex PCR, and TCRdb holds only the in-frame ones, with some missing. In the table there are 35,000 to 50,000 clones, 70% to 80% of which are singletons. Exposure to brentuximab vedotin varied, and each patient had relapsed following autologous stem cell transplantation. This sample comprised peripheral blood mononuclear cells (PBMCs), obtained at baseline. The receptors were sampled from a human donor with classical Hodgkin lymphoma.

This chain joins TRBV5-1 and TRBJ2-1; 11 bases line up with TRBD1. V lost 3 bases to trimming and J lost 5 bases; unmatched junction nucleotides: 10. The CDR3 runs 17 residues. From germline, CDR1 is SGHRS and CDR2 YFSETQ. In DNA, the CDR3 is TGCGCCAGCAGCTGGACAGGGGGCCTCCCTCCTAACAATGAGCAGTTCTTC. Protein product: CASSWTGGLPPNNEQFF. Using reference TRBV5-1 and TRBJ2-1 for the parts outside the CDR3, the full variable domain is KAGVTQTPRYLIKTRGQQVTLSCSPISGHRSVSWYQQTPGQGLQFLFEYFSETQRNKGNFPGRFSGRQFSNSRSEMNVSTLELGDSALYLCASSWTGGLPPNNEQFFGPGTRLTVL.

This chain connects TRBV11-3 to TRBJ1-4; weak D call: TRBD1 (5 bases). V lost 5 bases to trimming and J lost 5 bases, with 15 bases between them. CDR3 length: 15 amino acids. Germline V CDR1 and CDR2: SGHNT, YENEEA. In DNA, the CDR3 is TGTGCCAGCAGCGCGGGGGACGTTATAAATGAAAAACTGTTTTTT. It codes for CASSAGDVINEKLFF.

The chain is built from TRBV6-6 and TRBJ1-6, with unresolved D. The V and J ends lost 2 bases and 9 bases respectively, with 17 bases between them. CDR1 is MNHNY and CDR2 is SVGAGI in the germline V gene (reference sequence). The CDR3 consists of 16 residues. The CDR3 coding sequence is TGTGCCAGCAGTTACCCCCCGGGGTCCCGATTTTCACCCCTCCACTTT. The encoded protein is CASSYPPGSRFSPLHF.

This chain uses TRBV19 with TRBJ2-3; D assignment may be TRBD1 or TRBD2 (5 bases each). Germline V gene sequence: CDR1 LNHDA, CDR2 SQIVND (reference sequence). V gave up 1 base and J gave up 3 bases, with 14 bases separating them. The CDR3 spans 16 residues. The CDR3: CASSIGGDLGTDTQYF. The CDR3 bases are TGTGCCAGTAGTATAGGAGGGGATCTGGGGACAGATACGCAGTATTTT. The variable domain in full, completed from reference TRBV19 and TRBJ2-3, reads DGGITQSPKYLFRKEGQNVTLSCEQNLNHDAMYWYRQDPGQGLRLIYYSQIVNDFQKGDIAEGYSVSREKKESFPLTVTSAQKNPTAFYLCASSIGGDLGTDTQYFGPGTRLTVL.

The genes are TRBV5-1 and TRBJ2-5; D may correspond to TRBD1 or TRBD2 (5 bases each). V was cut by 0 bases and J by 2 bases, with 20 bases left in between. CDR3 length equals 18 residues. Germline assignment: CDR1 SGHRS and CDR2 YFSETQ. DNA of the CDR3: TGCGCCAGCAGCTTGGGGGACCCGTTCTTAGAGTCTCAAGAGACCCAGTACTTC. Translating it yields CASSLGDPFLESQETQYF.

V is TRBV27 and J is TRBJ2-1; the match to TRBD2 covers 12 bases. The trim removed 3 bases at V and 8 bases at J, leaving 8 bases unmatched. This CDR3 spans 16 amino acids. Germline loops: CDR1 MNHEY, CDR2 SMNVEV (reference sequence). The CDR3 sequence: CASSFRLAGGPDEQFF. The CDR3 region has the DNA TGTGCCAGCAGTTTCCGGCTAGCGGGAGGGCCGGATGAGCAGTTCTTC.

The CDR3 is CASSSQGAGNTIYF. CDR3 in DNA: TGTGCCAGCAGCTCCCAGGGGGCTGGAAACACCATATATTTT. The chain uses TRBV7-9 and TRBJ1-3, with 7 bases aligning to TRBD1. This CDR3 has 14 residues. V dropped 4 bases and J dropped 2; count of bases not matched to a gene: 2. Germline CDR1 is SEHNR and CDR2 is FQNEAQ (reference sequence).

The chain carries TRBV27 and TRBJ1-1; D unresolved. Trimming stripped 8 bases from V and 3 bases from J, with 16 bases between. The CDR3 totals 14 residues. Germline V gives CDR1 MNHEY, CDR2 SMNVEV (reference sequence). The CDR3 nucleotides read TGTGCCAGCCTCCCCCGCGGCCCGTACACTGAAGCTTTCTTT. It encodes CASLPRGPYTEAFF.

The V and J genes are TRBV5-1 and TRBJ2-1; D might be TRBD2 (7 bases). Trimming cost V 0 bases and J 2 bases, with 12 bases left between them. Germline CDR1 and CDR2: SGHRS and YFSETQ. This CDR3 spans 16 amino acids. The CDR3 sequence is CASSLAEGGTYNEQFF. The CDR3 bases are TGCGCCAGCAGCTTGGCCGAGGGGGGGACCTACAATGAGCAGTTCTTC.

The rearrangement joins TRBV29-1 to TRBJ1-2, with D perhaps TRBD1 (5 bases). The CDR3 is made up of 13 amino acids. The germline gives CDR1 SQVTM, CDR2 ANQGSEA. Trimming took off 2 bases at V and 4 bases at J, with 11 bases between the two ends. CDR3 in DNA: TGCAGCGTTGAATCCCACAGGCCCTATGGCTACACCTTC. Translating gives CSVESHRPYGYTF.

CDR3 sequence: CASKGGGITGELFF. The CDR3 bases are TGTGCCAGCAAGGGGGGAGGGATAACCGGGGAGCTGTTTTTT. The chain recombines TRBV2 with TRBJ2-2, with TRBD2 as a possible D gene (7 bases). The CDR3 runs to 14 residues. V was cut by 7 bases and J by 5 bases, with 14 bases left in between. Germline loops: CDR1 SNHLY, CDR2 FYNNEI.

CDR3 coding DNA: TGTGCCAGCAGTAAGGGGGACGGGAACTATGGCTACACCTTC. Translating gives CASSKGDGNYGYTF. V is TRBV27 and J is TRBJ1-2, with TRBD1 as a possible D gene (6 bases). The CDR3 sequence is 14 residues long. The germline CDR1 and CDR2 sequences are MNHEY and SMNVEV (reference sequence). V was cut by 5 bases and J by 2 bases, with 12 bases left in between.

The table lists this clone with a count of one. The J gene is TRBJ1-6, the V gene TRBV6-6; TRBD1 aligns across 9 bases. J gave up 5 bases and V 8 bases, and 7 bases lay outside the gene matches. Germline CDR1 is MNHNY and CDR2 is SVGAGI (reference sequence). This CDR3 contains 15 residues. The CDR3 reads CASLGRTGDNSPLHF. CDR3 sequence (DNA): TGTGCCAGCCTGGGGAGGACAGGGGATAATTCACCCCTCCACTTT.

The V call is TRBV2, the J call TRBJ1-1, with D maybe TRBD1 (6 bases). The CDR3 is 15 amino acids. Deletions cut 6 bases from V and 4 bases from J, with 18 bases between. The V gene's germline CDR1 is SNHLY and CDR2 FYNNEI. CDR3: CASSPRGAGPTEAFF. The CDR3 DNA follows: TGTGCCAGCAGCCCGAGGGGGGCCGGTCCCACTGAAGCTTTCTTT. The variable domain in full, with the rest retrieved from reference TRBV2 and TRBJ1-1, is EPEVTQTPSHQVTQMGQEVILRCVPISNHLYFYWYRQILGQKVEFLVSFYNNEISEKSEIFDDQFSVERPDGSNFTLKIRSTKLEDSAMYFCASSPRGAGPTEAFFGQGTRLTVV.

The chain recombines TRBV25-1 with TRBJ1-3, with 9 nucleotides matching TRBD1. Trimming took 1 base from V and 4 from J; bases not matched to a gene: 8. CDR1 and CDR2 from the germline V gene are MGHDK and SYGVNS. The CDR3 is made up of 17 amino acids. CDR3 protein: CASSELGQGTDGNTIYF. The CDR3 DNA is TGTGCCAGCAGTGAATTGGGACAGGGAACCGACGGAAACACCATATATTTT.

For this clone: Other DNA sequences in the sample encode the same CDR3. The chain carries TRBV5-1 and TRBJ2-3; D gene uncertain. Trimming removed 0 bases at V and 1 base at J, with 3 bases between. Germline CDR1 reads SGHRS; CDR2 reads YFSETQ. The CDR3 spans 13 residues. As DNA, the CDR3 is TGCGCCAGCAGCTTGGGGGGCACAGATACGCAGTATTTT. It is translated as CASSLGGTDTQYF.

The rearrangement links TRBV4-3 to TRBJ2-7, with 9 bases identical to TRBD2. The V and J ends lost 3 bases and 3 bases, in that order; junction bases with no gene match: 9. The CDR3 covers 16 residues. Germline V lookup: CDR1 LGHNA, CDR2 YSLEER. CDR3 loop: CASSQGSGRGRYEQYF. CDR3 in DNA: TGCGCCAGCAGCCAGGGTAGCGGGAGAGGCCGCTACGAGCAGTACTTC.

The rearrangement joins TRBV19 to TRBJ1-1, with TRBD1 matching over 9 bases. Per the germline V gene, CDR1 is LNHDA and CDR2 is SQIVND (reference sequence). The CDR3 has 14 residues. Trimming at V came to 10 bases and at J to 4 bases, leaving 10 bases not matched to a gene. The CDR3 reads CATKETDRGTEAFF. Written as DNA, the CDR3 is TGTGCCACGAAAGAGACGGACAGGGGCACTGAAGCTTTCTTT.

The V call is TRBV7-3, the J call TRBJ2-5; 10 bases line up with TRBD2. CDR1 and CDR2 (germline): SGHTA, FQGTGA. V lost 5 bases to trimming and J lost 5 bases; unmatched junction nucleotides: 11. The CDR3 is 16 amino acids. CDR3 sequence (DNA): TGTGCCAGCAGCGCCAGCGGGAGGGCCCTCGGGGAGACCCAGTACTTC. Residues: CASSASGRALGETQYF.

The rearrangement joins TRBV5-6 to TRBJ2-3; D gene unclear. The V end was cut by 2 bases, the J end by 5 bases, with 18 bases between. The CDR3 sequence is 16 residues long. Germline V CDR1 and CDR2: SGHDT, YYEEEE. CDR3 in DNA: TGTGCCAGCAGCTTAATAGACCCCTGGGCCGGAGATACGCAGTATTTT. Its translation: CASSLIDPWAGDTQYF.

The chain is built from TRBV18 and TRBJ1-3; D is uncertain. Trimming stripped 8 bases from V and 0 bases from J, with 8 bases between. Per germline, CDR1 KGHSH and CDR2 LQKENI. This CDR3 region has 13 residues. CDR3: CASRYNSGNTIYF. In DNA form, the CDR3 reads TGTGCCAGCCGGTATAACTCTGGAAACACCATATATTTT.

As regards this clone: Sequence at one end of the junction differs from germline and may be a read error. This chain links TRBV2 with TRBJ2-2; the match to TRBD1 covers 7 bases. The CDR3 consists of 16 residues. Germline CDR1 and CDR2: SNHLY and FYNNEI. The CDR3 DNA follows: TGTGCCAGCATCCCCCACTCGACAGGGAGCGACCGGGGAGCTGTTTTT. It translates to CASIPHSTGSDRGAVF.